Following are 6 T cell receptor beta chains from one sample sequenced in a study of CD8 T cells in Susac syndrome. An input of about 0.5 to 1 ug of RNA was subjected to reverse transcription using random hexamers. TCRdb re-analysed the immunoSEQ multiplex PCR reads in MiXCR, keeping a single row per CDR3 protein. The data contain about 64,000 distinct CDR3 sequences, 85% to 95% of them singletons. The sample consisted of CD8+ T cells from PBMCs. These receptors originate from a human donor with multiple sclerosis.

CDR3 sequence reads: CASSVAGRPYEQYF. DNA for the CDR3: TGTGCCAGCAGCGTAGCCGGGCGCCCCTACGAGCAGTACTTC. The chain uses TRBV9 and TRBJ2-7; D is unresolved. V was shortened by 0 bases and J by 2 bases, with 9 bases between the two germline ends. This CDR3 region has 14 residues. Germline assignment: CDR1 SGDLS and CDR2 YYNGEE.

The CDR3 DNA sequence: TGTGCCAGCAGGAAGAGCTACTATGGCTACACCTTC. This sequence encodes CASRKSYYGYTF. The rearrangement uses TRBV2 and TRBJ1-2; the D is unclear. This CDR3 has 12 residues. Germline lookup yields CDR1 SNHLY and CDR2 FYNNEI. Deletions cut 6 bases from V and 3 bases from J, with 8 bases between.

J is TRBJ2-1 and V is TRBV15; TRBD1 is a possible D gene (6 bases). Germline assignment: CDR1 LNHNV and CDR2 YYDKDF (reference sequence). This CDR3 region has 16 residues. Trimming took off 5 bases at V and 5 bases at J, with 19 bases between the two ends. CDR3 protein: CATSAYSDSLNNEQFF. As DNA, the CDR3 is TGTGCCACCAGCGCGTATTCGGACAGCCTAAACAATGAGCAGTTCTTC.

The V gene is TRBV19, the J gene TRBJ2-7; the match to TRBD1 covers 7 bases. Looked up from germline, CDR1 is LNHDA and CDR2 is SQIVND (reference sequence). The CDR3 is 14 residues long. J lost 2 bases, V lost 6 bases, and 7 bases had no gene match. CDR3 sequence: CASRLGTDPYEQYF. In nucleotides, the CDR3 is TGTGCCAGTAGACTCGGGACAGACCCCTACGAGCAGTACTTC.

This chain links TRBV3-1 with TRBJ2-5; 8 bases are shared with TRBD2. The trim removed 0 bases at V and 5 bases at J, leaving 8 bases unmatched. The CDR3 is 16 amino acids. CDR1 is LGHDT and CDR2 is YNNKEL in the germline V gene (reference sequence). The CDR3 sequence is CASSQDLTGGAETQYF. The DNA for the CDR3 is TGTGCCAGCAGCCAAGATCTCACCGGGGGGGCGGAGACCCAGTACTTC.

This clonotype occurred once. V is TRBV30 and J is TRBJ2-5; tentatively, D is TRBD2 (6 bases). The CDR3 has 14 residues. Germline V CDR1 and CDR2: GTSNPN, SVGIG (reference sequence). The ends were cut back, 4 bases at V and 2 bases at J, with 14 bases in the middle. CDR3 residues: CAWTPLATQETQYF. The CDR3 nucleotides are TGTGCCTGGACCCCACTAGCTACTCAAGAGACCCAGTACTTC.